This T cell receptor beta chain came from a study of blood T cell repertoires in COVID-19. As for the study in general: PBMCs, B-cell-depleted T cells, or T cells were the source of the cDNA or gDNA that made up the material.

The repertoire was sequenced with immunoSEQ multiplex PCR; TCRdb's copy has only in-frame clones and lacks some. The sample records about 95,000 clones, roughly 80% being singletons. The germline gives CDR1 SGHNT, CDR2 YYREEE (reference sequence). There are 15 residues in the CDR3. The J segment lost 7 bases and the V segment lost 2 bases, leaving 5 bases of the junction unmatched. The table lists this clone with a few counts. The V gene is TRBV5-4, the J gene TRBJ1-6; 8 nucleotides match TRBD1. The receptor was derived from a man at least 80 years old with active or convalescent COVID-19. The sequencing input was peripheral blood. The CDR3 sequence is CASSLDRGSNSPLHF. The CDR3 nucleotides read TGTGCCAGCAGCTTAGACAGGGGCTCAAATTCACCCCTCCACTTT.